This entry features one T cell receptor beta chain sequence. Antigen specificity is unknown. Assay: immunoSEQ multiplex PCR; the TCRdb copy retains only in-frame clones and omits some. The table shows about 77,000 clones, with roughly 92% occurring only once. The germline V gene has CDR1 MGHRA and CDR2 YSYEKL. The CDR3 loop spans 17 amino acids. V was trimmed by 0 bases and J by 4 bases, leaving 18 bases between them. These data belong to a study of human versus mouse CDR3 diversity and MHC coevolution. Looking at the study overall: Valid reads per sample ranged from about 0.6 x 10^7 to 1.7 x 10^7. Notes on the study in general: On average, humans showed more CDR3 deletions and insertions than mice. The lowest clonal inequality scores came from most of the three human donors.

The V and J genes are TRBV4-1 and TRBJ1-2; no firm D call. The TCR sequence derives from a person between 25 and 70 years old in good health. What was sequenced was naive CD4+ T cells from blood. Subset specified: CD45RO-negative CD62L-positive naive CD4 T cells. DNA for the CDR3: TGCGCCAGCAGCCAAGACCTTAGTAGTATCCCATCCTATGGCTACACCTTC. Its protein is CASSQDLSSIPSYGYTF.